The sequence of this T cell receptor beta chain was determined in a study of blood T cell repertoires in COVID-19. The CDR3 is 15 amino acids. Per the germline V gene, CDR1 is SGDLS and CDR2 is YYNGEE. The germline V and J ends were trimmed by 0 bases and 5 bases, with 11 bases remaining between them. In the source study's methods: Amplifying reference gene primers gave estimates of nucleated cell counts. Only in-frame clones appear in the TCRdb table, and some are missing; sequencing was by immunoSEQ multiplex PCR. V and J calls and clone size are copied from that table; D and trimming were computed from the DNA. The sample has approximately 200,000 clones; about 88% are singletons.

The material sequenced was peripheral blood. This sequence joins TRBV9 and TRBJ1-4; D gene unclear. This TCR came from a man aged 65-85 years with active or convalescent COVID-19. CDR3 amino acids: CASSVGDYANEKLFF. The DNA for the CDR3 is TGTGCCAGCAGCGTAGGTGACTACGCAAATGAAAAACTGTTTTTT.